These 21 T cell receptor beta chains originate from one sample sequenced in a study of T cell responses to AZD1222 COVID-19 vaccine. Assay: immunoSEQ multiplex PCR; the TCRdb copy retains only in-frame clones and omits some. There are 190,000 or so clones in the sample; about 88% occur only once, and roughly 25% lies in the top ten. This specimen was peripheral blood, taken 28 days after the second AZD1222 dose. These receptors all stem from an adult who received the AZD1222 COVID-19 vaccine.

The chain has TRBV7-2 and TRBJ2-7; TRBD2 might be the D (6 bases). The CDR3 sequence is 13 residues long. Germline assignment: CDR1 SGHTA and CDR2 FQGNSA. V was clipped by 1 base and J by 3 bases, with 7 bases between them. For the CDR3, the DNA is TGTGCCAGCAGCTTAGTGGAGGGCTACGAGCAGTACTTC. The encoded protein is CASSLVEGYEQYF.

With regard to this clone: The same CDR3 arises from other DNA sequences in this sample as well. This chain connects TRBV5-1 to TRBJ2-7; tentative D call: TRBD2 (6 bases). This CDR3 spans 14 amino acids. Germline lookup yields CDR1 SGHRS and CDR2 YFSETQ. V was trimmed by 2 bases and J by 0 bases, leaving 9 bases between them. The CDR3 DNA reads TGCGCCAGCAGCTTTCTAGCGAACTCCTACGAGCAGTACTTC. Protein sequence: CASSFLANSYEQYF. Supplemented by reference TRBV5-1 and TRBJ2-7, the full variable domain reads KAGVTQTPRYLIKTRGQQVTLSCSPISGHRSVSWYQQTPGQGLQFLFEYFSETQRNKGNFPGRFSGRQFSNSRSEMNVSTLELGDSALYLCASSFLANSYEQYFGPGTRLTVT.

The chain recombines TRBV2 with TRBJ2-1; TRBD1 matches at 9 bases. The V gene's germline CDR1 is SNHLY and CDR2 FYNNEI. With 6 bases clipped from V and 8 bases from J, the junction kept 5 bases outside the gene matches. The CDR3 runs 13 residues. In nucleotides, the CDR3 is TGTGCCAGCAGATGGACAGGGGACGATGAGCAGTTCTTC. This encodes CASRWTGDDEQFF. The complete variable domain, with remaining parts taken from reference TRBV2 and TRBJ2-1, reads EPEVTQTPSHQVTQMGQEVILRCVPISNHLYFYWYRQILGQKVEFLVSFYNNEISEKSEIFDDQFSVERPDGSNFTLKIRSTKLEDSAMYFCASRWTGDDEQFFGPGTRLTVL.

The rearrangement links TRBV30 to TRBJ1-1; 7 nucleotides line up with TRBD1. The germline V gene has CDR1 GTSNPN and CDR2 SVGIG (reference sequence). V lost 7 bases and J lost 0; bases outside the gene matches: 5. This CDR3 contains 13 residues. CDR3 coding DNA: TGTGCCTTGGAGGGGGCGGTGAACACTGAAGCTTTCTTT. Encoded protein: CALEGAVNTEAFF.

The rearrangement links TRBV6-2 or TRBV6-3 to TRBJ2-1; TRBD2 matches 7 bases. Germline CDR1 and CDR2: MNHEY and SVGEGT. This CDR3 region has 16 residues. V shed 5 bases and J 9 bases; nucleotides not matched to a gene: 16. The CDR3 nucleotides read TGTGCCAGCAGTACCGAGGCAGCGGGGATTAGGGTTGAGCAGTTCTTC. As protein: CASSTEAAGIRVEQFF.

A remark on this clone: Additional DNA sequences in this sample encode the identical CDR3. The CDR3 sequence: CASSQDPGQPYEQYF. The CDR3 nucleotides read TGTGCCAGCAGCCAAGACCCTGGACAGCCCTACGAGCAGTACTTC. The rearrangement uses TRBV3-1 (or the pseudogene TRBV3-2) and TRBJ2-7, with D possibly being TRBD1 (6 bases). The CDR3 sequence is 15 residues long. Germline values: CDR1 LGHDT, CDR2 YNNKEL (reference sequence). V was clipped by 0 bases and J by 2 bases, with 11 bases between them.

This clone was counted only a few times. The CDR3 spells CASGLAHGGELFF. The CDR3 DNA sequence: TGTGCCAGCGGACTAGCCCATGGAGGGGAGCTGTTTTTT. The rearrangement uses TRBV7-2 and TRBJ2-2; 8 positions match TRBD2. In germline, CDR1 is SGHTA, CDR2 FQGNSA. CDR3 length: 13 residues. The ends lost 8 bases at V and 8 bases at J; junction bases unmatched: 7.

This sequence joins TRBV2 and TRBJ2-2; 12 positions match TRBD2. Germline CDR1 is SNHLY and CDR2 is FYNNEI. The CDR3 has 18 amino acids. Trimming at V came to 3 bases and at J to 6 bases, leaving 11 bases not matched to a gene. Here the CDR3 DNA reads TGTGCCAGCAGTGACTCTAGCGGGAGGGCCGACGGAGCCGGGGAGCTGTTTTTT. Encoded protein: CASSDSSGRADGAGELFF.

The chain recombines TRBV5-8 with TRBJ2-6; the D is unclear. Germline-derived CDR1 and CDR2 are SGHTS and YDEGEE. V was pared by 5 bases and J by 0 bases, with 15 bases between. This CDR3 has 17 amino acids. The CDR3 protein is CASRLIRTLSGANVLTF. CDR3 DNA sequence: TGTGCCAGCAGATTGATACGCACACTCTCTGGGGCCAACGTCCTGACTTTC.

This CDR3 reads CASSFTGTGNSPLHF. The DNA of the CDR3 is TGTGCCAGCAGCTTCACCGGGACAGGCAATTCACCCCTCCACTTT. The genes are TRBV7-3 and TRBJ1-6; 8 bases fit TRBD1. From germline, CDR1 is SGHTA and CDR2 FQGTGA. V lost 3 bases to trimming and J lost 7 bases; unmatched junction nucleotides: 5. This CDR3 contains 15 residues.

The J gene is TRBJ2-7, the V gene TRBV19; D tentatively reads TRBD1 or TRBD2 (5 bases each). Trimming pared 5 bases from V and 4 bases from J, leaving 12 bases between. This CDR3 is built from 13 residues. Germline V lookup: CDR1 LNHDA, CDR2 SQIVND (reference sequence). CDR3: CASSRGDTYEQYF. The CDR3 DNA follows: TGTGCCAGTAGTCGGGGCGATACTTACGAGCAGTACTTC.

This chain joins TRBV19 and TRBJ2-3; D gene unclear. Germline loops: CDR1 LNHDA, CDR2 SQIVND (reference sequence). The V end was cut by 2 bases, the J end by 1 base, with 10 bases between. CDR3 length: 15 residues. The DNA for the CDR3 is TGTGCCAGTAGTATATTAGTGGCTGGCACAGATACGCAGTATTTT. It translates to CASSILVAGTDTQYF. The variable domain in full, completed from reference TRBV19 and TRBJ2-3, reads DGGITQSPKYLFRKEGQNVTLSCEQNLNHDAMYWYRQDPGQGLRLIYYSQIVNDFQKGDIAEGYSVSREKKESFPLTVTSAQKNPTAFYLCASSILVAGTDTQYFGPGTRLTVL.

This chain uses TRBV4-1 with TRBJ2-4; D remains ambiguous. The germline V gene has CDR1 MGHRA and CDR2 YSYEKL. The CDR3 is 15 residues long. Trimming took off 0 bases at V and 6 bases at J, with 12 bases between the two ends. The CDR3 nucleotides read TGCGCCAGCAGCCAAGAGACCCGGCTGGGAAACATTCAGTACTTC. This encodes CASSQETRLGNIQYF.

In nucleotides, the CDR3 is TGTGCCTGTACCGGGGGCAATGAGCAGTTCTTC. It is translated as CACTGGNEQFF. The chain employs TRBV30 and TRBJ2-1; maybe TRBD2 (6 bases). Trimming took off 6 bases at V and 6 bases at J, with 9 bases between the two ends. The CDR3 loop spans 11 amino acids. The V gene's germline CDR1 is GTSNPN and CDR2 SVGIG (reference sequence).

In this sample, this clone turned up once. The chain links TRBV7-2 to TRBJ1-3, with 7 bases that match TRBD1. The length of the CDR3 is 14 residues. Germline lookup yields CDR1 SGHTA and CDR2 FQGNSA. V dropped 5 bases and J dropped 6; count of bases not matched to a gene: 7. CDR3 in amino acids: CASSRGQLENTIYF. CDR3 bases: TGTGCCAGCAGCCGGGGACAGCTCGAAAACACCATATATTTT.

The chain joins TRBV28 to TRBJ2-7; possibly TRBD1 for D (6 bases). Trimming removed 7 bases from V and 4 bases from J, with 23 bases in between. This CDR3 has 16 residues. Germline V gives CDR1 MDHEN, CDR2 SYDVKM. DNA of the CDR3: TGTGCCAGCACCGGCACGTCGGGGCAGGGGAATTACGAGCAGTACTTC. Protein: CASTGTSGQGNYEQYF.

Turning to this clone: In the same sample, other DNA sequences code for this CDR3. The chain is built from TRBV27 and TRBJ2-3; weak D call: TRBD1 (5 bases). Trimming left V 2 bases short and J 4 bases short, with 7 bases between. There are 13 residues in the CDR3. The germline V gene encodes CDR1 MNHEY and CDR2 SMNVEV (reference sequence). This chain's CDR3 is CASSLRGPDTQYF. CDR3 in DNA: TGTGCCAGCAGTTTAAGGGGCCCAGATACGCAGTATTTT.

V and J are TRBV7-2 and TRBJ2-7, with D perhaps matching TRBD2 (5 bases). Germline loops: CDR1 SGHTA, CDR2 FQGNSA. Trimming left V 6 bases short and J 0 bases short, with 9 bases between. The CDR3 runs 13 residues. CDR3: CASRSGSSYEQYF. Here the CDR3 DNA reads TGTGCCAGCAGAAGCGGCAGCTCCTACGAGCAGTACTTC.

The V and J genes are TRBV7-2 and TRBJ2-3; TRBD1 is a possible D gene (5 bases). V was shortened by 5 bases and J by 0 bases, with 9 bases between the two germline ends. Germline CDR1 SGHTA, CDR2 FQGNSA. The CDR3 spans 14 residues. The CDR3 bases are TGTGCCAGCAGCCCAAGGGGTAGCACAGATACGCAGTATTTT. This gives the protein CASSPRGSTDTQYF.

This clone appeared a single time. V is TRBV6-5 and J is TRBJ1-5, with unresolved D. The CDR3 has 15 residues. The V and J ends lost 5 bases and 0 bases respectively, with 11 bases between them. Germline V gene lookup returns CDR1 MNHEY and CDR2 SVGAGI. In DNA form, the CDR3 reads TGTGCCAGCAGTCCCTCGGCGGGTAGCAATCAGCCCCAGCATTTT. Encoded protein: CASSPSAGSNQPQHF.

This clone turned up a few times. The J gene is TRBJ1-2, the V gene TRBV28, with 7 bases matching TRBD1. Trimming cost V 8 bases and J 3 bases; bases outside gene matches: 6. Germline V gives CDR1 MDHEN, CDR2 SYDVKM. The CDR3 is 13 residues long. CDR3: CASQSDRDYGYTF. DNA for the CDR3: TGTGCCAGCCAGTCAGACAGGGACTATGGCTACACCTTC.